This T cell receptor beta chain was captured in a study of graft-versus-host responses after intestinal transplantation. Study overall: Multivisceral, liver-intestinal, or isolated intestinal transplants were performed in recipients. After anti-thymocyte globulin induction, recipients took tacrolimus and steroids for around 3 years.

A note on this clone: The antigen remains undetermined.

The CDR3 length is 14 residues. The V gene's germline CDR1 is LNHDA and CDR2 SQIVND (reference sequence). The V gene end was trimmed by 1 base and the J gene end by 3 bases; junction bases not matched to a gene: 2. Study-level results: Detection of GvH clones occurred in recipient marrow, and some had their first appearance in ileum or blood. Where graft-donor T cell macrochimerism was present, patients had high graft-versus-host to host-versus-graft clonal ratios in allografts.

Produced via immunoSEQ multiplex PCR; TCRdb's table is partial and in-frame only. The sample contains fewer than 11,000 clones, around 92% of which appear only once. Specimen: PBMCs, collected almost 70 days after transplant. The chain has TRBV19 and TRBJ2-7; 8 bases match TRBD2. This TCR was recovered from a human patient who received an intestinal transplant, so some T cells may come from the graft donor. CDR3: CASSIAGTSYEQYF. CDR3 bases: TGTGCCAGTAGTATAGCGGGGACTAGCTACGAGCAGTACTTC.